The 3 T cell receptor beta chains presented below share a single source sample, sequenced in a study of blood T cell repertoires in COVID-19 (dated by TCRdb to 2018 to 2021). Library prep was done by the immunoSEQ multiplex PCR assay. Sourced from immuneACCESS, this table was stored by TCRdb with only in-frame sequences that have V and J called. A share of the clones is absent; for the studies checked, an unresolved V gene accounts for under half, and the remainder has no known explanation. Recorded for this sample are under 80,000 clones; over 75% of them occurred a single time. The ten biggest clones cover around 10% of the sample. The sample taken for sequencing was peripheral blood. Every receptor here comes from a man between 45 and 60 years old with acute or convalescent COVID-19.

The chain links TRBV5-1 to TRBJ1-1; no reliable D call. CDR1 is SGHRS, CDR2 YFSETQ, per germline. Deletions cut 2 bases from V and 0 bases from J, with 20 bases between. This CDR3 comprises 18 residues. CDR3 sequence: CASSLRSRSRDLNTEAFF. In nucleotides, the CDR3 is TGCGCCAGCAGCTTAAGGTCCCGCAGCCGGGATTTGAACACTGAAGCTTTCTTT.

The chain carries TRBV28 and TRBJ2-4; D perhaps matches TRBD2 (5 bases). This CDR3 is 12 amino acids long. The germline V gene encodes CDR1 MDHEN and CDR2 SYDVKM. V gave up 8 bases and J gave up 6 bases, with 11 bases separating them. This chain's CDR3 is CASLGRGNIQYF. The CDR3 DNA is TGTGCCAGCCTCGGACGGGGAAACATTCAGTACTTC.

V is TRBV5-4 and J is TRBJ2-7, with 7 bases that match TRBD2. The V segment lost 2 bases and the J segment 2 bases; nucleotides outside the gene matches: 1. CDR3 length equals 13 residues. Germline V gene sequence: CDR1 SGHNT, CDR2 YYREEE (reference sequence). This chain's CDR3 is CASSLSGAYEQYF. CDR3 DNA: TGTGCCAGCAGCTTAAGCGGGGCCTACGAGCAGTACTTC.